This T cell receptor beta chain was recovered during a study of T cell responses to AZD1222 COVID-19 vaccine. Here immunoSEQ multiplex PCR was the method, and the copy in TCRdb shows in-frame clones only, minus some. The data show 100,000 to 120,000 clones, with about 88% seen just once and 1.6% held by the top ten. Germline CDR1 and CDR2: MNHEY and SVGAGI. V shed 0 bases and J shed 2 bases, with 11 bases lying between them. This CDR3 has 16 amino acids. This clonotype was obtained from an adult in good health. The sequences come from peripheral blood, collected on day 0 of AZD1222 vaccination. V and J are TRBV6-5 and TRBJ1-5; TRBD1 is a possible D gene (5 bases). In DNA, the CDR3 is TGTGCCAGCAGTTACTCGAGTTCGGGGGGCAATCAGCCCCAGCATTTT. Residues: CASSYSSSGGNQPQHF.